A single T cell receptor beta chain is shown here with its context. Antigen specificity is unknown. This record comes from a study of early T cells in non-severe SARS-CoV-2 infection. Overall study context: Chains were not paired, and sequencing was done on bulk RNA from unsorted whole blood. Study-level points and caveats: Matches to VDJdb favored anti-spike CD8 responses and missed private and CD4 specificities.

Individual cDNA molecules received unique molecular identifiers during library preparation. TCRdb processed the 5' RACE reads anew with MiXCR; each CDR3 protein has one entry. The repertoire has fewer than 65,000 distinct CDR3 sequences, about 7.7% of them found once; the top ten carry about 10%. The CDR3 has 14 amino acids. CDR1 is KGHSH, CDR2 LQKENI, per germline. The V segment lost 3 bases and the J segment 2 bases; nucleotides outside the gene matches: 3. The source material was whole blood, sampled at baseline. The gene calls are TRBV18 and TRBJ2-5, with 7 bases lining up with TRBD2. The TCR sequence derives from an adult who was a healthcare worker with PCR-confirmed SARS-CoV-2 infection or an uninfected control (not recorded which). The CDR3 bases are TGTGCCAGCTCACCTCTAGCGGAGCAAGAGACCCAGTACTTC. Its translation: CASSPLAEQETQYF.